The sample holds a few counts of the clone carrying this T cell receptor (beta chain). The antigen is undetermined. Authors of the study amplified TCR beta CDR3 regions from RNA transcripts. Using the HTBI primer set, a first-round RT-PCR was run on the TCR CDR3. TCRdb fed the multiplex PCR reads into MiXCR, producing one record per CDR3 protein. The table lists under 450,000 distinct CDR3 sequences, approximately 15% of them singletons. These data come from a study of T cells in Graves' hyperthyroidism and ophthalmopathy. The CDR3 has 16 amino acids. Germline lookup yields CDR1 LGHNA and CDR2 YNFKEQ. With 4 bases clipped from V and 9 bases from J, the junction kept 15 bases outside the gene matches. Findings of the study overall: Blood also showed most of the thyroid clonotypes that were expanded above 0.001.

V usage is TRBV4-2 and J usage is TRBJ2-1, with 7 bases matching TRBD2. The source of this sequence is a woman aged 18-29 years with Graves' hyperthyroidism. The specimen sequenced was blood. CDR3 in amino acids: CASSRRMGGYQAEQFF. The DNA for the CDR3 is TGTGCCAGCAGCCGCCGAATGGGGGGGTATCAGGCTGAGCAGTTCTTC.